The 14 T cell receptor beta chains reported below all come from one sample, sequenced in a study of read filtering for tumor transcriptome and immune sequencing. From roughly 0.4 ug of RNA, a library with molecular barcoded alpha/delta and beta/gamma adaptors was made. Via MiXCR, TCRdb re-called the reads, giving one row per CDR3 protein. The profile covers roughly 90,000 distinct CDR3 sequences, with 10% to 15% appearing a single time and about 15% taken by the ten largest. The material sequenced was a population of CD138-negative cells sorted from bone marrow. The source is a donor at least 40 years old with multiple myeloma.

In this sample, this clonotype turned up many times. The rearrangement joins TRBV6-5 to TRBJ2-7, with D perhaps matching TRBD1 (5 bases). CDR3 length: 11 amino acids. Germline V gene data show CDR1 as MNHEY and CDR2 as SVGAGI. Trimming stripped 7 bases from V and 8 bases from J, with 12 bases between. CDR3 coding DNA: TGTGCCAGCACTCAGGGTACTAAGCAGTACTTC. Translated, it gives CASTQGTKQYF.

This clonotype was recorded only once. Only one base separates this from a far larger clonotype, so it likely reflects a read error. This chain connects TRBV5-1 to TRBJ1-4; TRBD2 aligns across 7 bases. The DNA end favors TRBJ2-3, so the J call may be wrong. The germline CDR1 and CDR2 sequences are SGHRS and YFSETQ. This CDR3 is 18 amino acids long. The chain's CDR3 is CASSFGRGLELPTDAQYF. In DNA, the CDR3 is TGCGCCAGCAGCTTTGGGAGGGGTCTCGAATTGCCCACAGATGCGCAGTATTTT.

This clonotype has at least ten counts. This chain uses TRBV29-1 with TRBJ2-1; D unclear. V lost 6 bases to trimming and J lost 9 bases, with 15 bases between them. This CDR3 has 12 residues. Germline values: CDR1 SQVTM, CDR2 ANQGSEA. The CDR3 DNA follows: TGCAGCGTACTATGGGTAGTGAGTGAGCAGTTCTTC. Amino acids: CSVLWVVSEQFF.

This clonotype was picked up a small number of times. A much larger clone lies a single base off, so this may be a read error. The CDR3 DNA reads as TGTGCCAGTAGTGCCGGGACAGGTCTGAATGGGCAGTTCTTC. It translates to CASSAGTGLNGQFF. The chain employs TRBV19 and TRBJ2-1; 8 bases agree with TRBD1. Per the germline V gene, CDR1 is LNHDA and CDR2 is SQIVND (reference sequence). This CDR3 contains 14 residues.

This clonotype was seen ten or more times. Here the CDR3 DNA reads TGTGCCAGCAGTCTACGGGACAGTTCCAGGGCTGGCTACACCTTC. It codes for CASSLRDSSRAGYTF. The chain joins TRBV6-5 to TRBJ1-2, with 7 bases identical to TRBD1. V lost 5 bases and J lost 7; bases outside the gene matches: 13. This CDR3 has 15 amino acids. Germline V gene data show CDR1 as MNHEY and CDR2 as SVGAGI.

As concerns this clonotype: A far larger clone is just one base off, so this is likely a read error. The chain joins TRBV1 to TRBJ1-6; TRBD1 was called by the table and not checked on the DNA. TRBV1 is designated a pseudogene. The CDR3 sequence is 12 residues long. CDR3 sequence reads: CTSSQGGSPLHF. The CDR3 DNA reads TGCACCAGCAGCCAAGGGGGGTCACCCCTCCACTTT.

This clonotype was seen many times. The chain links TRBV2 to TRBJ2-3, with a tentative D call TRBD2 (6 bases). This CDR3 comprises 13 residues. Germline CDR1 is SNHLY and CDR2 is FYNNEI. Trimming cost V 7 bases and J 3 bases, with 11 bases left between them. CDR3 loop: CASKEGWTDTQYF. CDR3 DNA: TGTGCCAGCAAGGAGGGTTGGACAGATACGCAGTATTTT.

This clonotype was seen many times. J is TRBJ2-1 and V is TRBV7-9; D is perhaps TRBD1 or TRBD2 (5 bases each). The CDR3 runs to 13 residues. Germline assignment: CDR1 SEHNR and CDR2 FQNEAQ (reference sequence). Trimming pared 5 bases from V and 11 bases from J, leaving 16 bases between. The DNA of the CDR3 is TGTGCCAGCAGCCGCACGGACACGGGAAAGCAGTTCTTC. It yields the protein CASSRTDTGKQFF. The full variable domain, its missing parts supplied by reference TRBV7-9 and TRBJ2-1, is DTGVSQNPRHKITKRGQNVTFRCDPISEHNRLYWYRQTLGQGPEFLTYFQNEAQLEKSRLLSDRFSAERPKGSFSTLEIQRTEQGDSAMYLCASSRTDTGKQFFGPGTRLTVL.

This clonotype was seen ten or more times. This chain links TRBV7-3 with TRBJ1-5, with a weak D call TRBD1 (5 bases). The germline V and J ends were trimmed by 1 base and 2 bases, with 18 bases remaining between them. The CDR3 totals 18 residues. Germline assignment: CDR1 SGHTA and CDR2 FQGTGA. CDR3 protein: CASSLSGRGVIGNQPQHF. The CDR3, as DNA: TGTGCCAGCAGCTTAAGCGGCCGGGGGGTGATAGGCAATCAGCCCCAGCATTTT.

In its sample, this clonotype was seen many times. This chain links TRBV5-1 with TRBJ2-7; D is undetermined. Trimming removed 0 bases at V and 3 bases at J, with 10 bases between. Germline values: CDR1 SGHRS, CDR2 YFSETQ. The CDR3 has 14 amino acids. The CDR3 region is CASSLGGNNYEQYF. For the CDR3, the DNA is TGCGCCAGCAGCTTGGGCGGTAACAACTACGAGCAGTACTTC.

This clonotype has a count of ten or more. At one boundary the junction diverges from the germline segment, which might be a read error. This chain uses TRBV7-7 with TRBJ2-5; D gene uncertain. The germline CDR1 and CDR2 sequences are SSHAT and FNYEAQ (reference sequence). This CDR3 has 14 residues. This CDR3 reads CASSLEQAQETQYF. The CDR3 DNA reads as TGTGCTAGCAGCTTAGAACAAGCACAAGAGACCCAGTACTTC.

This clonotype was seen ten or more times. The chain has TRBV6-1 and TRBJ2-5; 8 nucleotides line up with TRBD1. The CDR3 runs to 15 residues. Germline lookup yields CDR1 MNHNS and CDR2 SASEGT. V dropped 2 bases and J dropped 5; count of bases not matched to a gene: 7. The CDR3 is CASSENDRGRETQYF. The CDR3 nucleotides read TGTGCCAGCAGTGAAAACGACAGGGGACGGGAGACCCAGTACTTC.

This clonotype was counted many times. The chain has TRBV29-1 and TRBJ1-2, with D possibly matching TRBD1 (6 bases). From germline, CDR1 is SQVTM and CDR2 ANQGSEA. The CDR3 spans 15 residues. V was clipped by 0 bases and J by 4 bases, with 15 bases between them. CDR3 DNA: TGCAGCGTTGAAGAGAGGGCCAGGGGTAGCTATGGCTACACCTTC. Amino acids: CSVEERARGSYGYTF.

This clonotype was counted between two and nine times. One junction end disagrees with the germline gene, perhaps due to a read error. The V gene is TRBV10-3, the J gene TRBJ2-1; tentatively, D is TRBD2 (6 bases). The CDR3 contains 16 residues. The V gene's germline CDR1 is ENHRY and CDR2 SYGVKD. The CDR3 spells CATSELPGETHNEQFF. The CDR3 region has the DNA TGTGCCACCAGTGAGCTTCCGGGAGAAACCCACAATGAGCAGTTCTTC.